These 24 T cell receptor beta chains originate from one sample sequenced in a study of blood T cell repertoires in COVID-19. The table came from immunoSEQ multiplex PCR; TCRdb's copy has only in-frame clones and leaves some out. The data hold around 180,000 clones, with 70% to 90% observed a single time. The sample consisted of peripheral blood. These receptors were obtained from a man aged 55 to 70 with acute or convalescent COVID-19.

J is TRBJ2-1 and V is TRBV4-1, with 8 bases that match TRBD2. The CDR3 totals 16 residues. The germline CDR1 and CDR2 sequences are MGHRA and YSYEKL. V shed 4 bases and J 3 bases; nucleotides not matched to a gene: 8. The CDR3 bases are TGCGCCAGCAGCCCCCAGAGGAGCGGGAGCTACAATGAGCAGTTCTTC. It yields the protein CASSPQRSGSYNEQFF.

This chain's CDR3 is CASSEGTRNSPLHF. The CDR3 nucleotides read TGTGCCAGCAGTGAAGGGACTAGAAATTCACCCCTCCACTTT. This chain connects TRBV6-1 to TRBJ1-6; D remains unclear. The CDR3 sequence is 14 residues long. CDR1 MNHNS and CDR2 SASEGT come from the germline V gene. Trimming removed 1 base at V and 7 bases at J, with 8 bases between.

Only a few counts were recorded for this clone. This chain connects TRBV28 to TRBJ2-7; possibly TRBD2 for D (6 bases). CDR3 length: 15 residues. CDR1 is MDHEN and CDR2 is SYDVKM in the germline V gene. Trimming left V 3 bases short and J 6 bases short, with 18 bases between. This CDR3 is CASSFRGIDTSEQYF. The CDR3 region has the DNA TGTGCCAGCAGTTTCCGGGGGATAGATACAAGCGAGCAGTACTTC.

This CDR3 is CAWSVGGATDTQYF. In DNA form, the CDR3 reads TGTGCCTGGAGTGTTGGGGGGGCGACAGATACGCAGTATTTT. J is TRBJ2-3 and V is TRBV30; D may be TRBD2 (7 bases). Germline assignment: CDR1 GTSNPN and CDR2 SVGIG (reference sequence). CDR3 length: 14 amino acids. Trimming pared 0 bases from V and 3 bases from J, leaving 10 bases between.

The CDR3: CASSLRTRGTTGELFF. CDR3 DNA: TGTGCCAGCAGCCTAAGGACTAGAGGGACCACCGGGGAGCTGTTTTTT. This sequence joins TRBV7-6 and TRBJ2-2; 7 bases align to TRBD2. V gave up 5 bases and J gave up 4 bases; unmatched junction bases: 10. The CDR3 runs to 16 residues. Per germline, CDR1 SGHVS and CDR2 FNYEAQ.

V gene TRBV5-5 combines with J gene TRBJ1-5, with 7 bases fitting TRBD1. CDR1 is SGHKS, CDR2 YYEKEE, per germline (reference sequence). J gave up 4 bases and V 0 bases, and 7 bases lay outside the gene matches. CDR3 length: 16 amino acids. The CDR3 here is CASSLVWTGGNQPQHF. CDR3 bases: TGTGCCAGCAGCTTGGTGTGGACAGGAGGAAATCAGCCCCAGCATTTT.

The J gene is TRBJ2-7, the V gene TRBV28; 7 bases agree with TRBD2. The length of the CDR3 is 16 residues. Germline V CDR1 and CDR2: MDHEN, SYDVKM. V shed 6 bases, J shed 1 base, and the junction held 12 bases outside the gene matches. The CDR3 DNA sequence: TGTGCCAGCAGCCGCCTCCGTGAGCGGGAATCCTACGAGCAGTACTTC. Its translation: CASSRLRERESYEQYF.

In its sample, this clone was seen once. V gene TRBV6-5 combines with J gene TRBJ2-3; TRBD1 aligns across 7 bases. In germline, CDR1 is MNHEY, CDR2 SVGAGI. The CDR3 length is 15 residues. V lost 4 bases to trimming and J lost 0 bases; unmatched junction nucleotides: 4. CDR3 nucleotides: TGTGCCAGCAGTTGGGACAGTTCTAGCACAGATACGCAGTATTTT. It translates to CASSWDSSSTDTQYF.

The chain combines TRBV5-6 with TRBJ2-3, with TRBD1 matching over 7 bases. Germline loops: CDR1 SGHDT, CDR2 YYEEEE. Germline trimming cut 4 bases from V and 2 bases from J; bases unmatched to any gene: 7. The CDR3 consists of 15 residues. The CDR3 spells CASSVRQGVTDTQYF. The CDR3 nucleotides are TGTGCCAGCAGCGTACGACAGGGTGTCACAGATACGCAGTATTTT.

The chain's CDR3 is CASSLGGRVNEQFF. The CDR3 bases are TGTGCCAGCAGCTTAGGCGGGAGGGTGAATGAGCAGTTCTTC. The rearrangement uses TRBV7-3 and TRBJ2-1, with TRBD2 matching 9 bases. CDR3 length equals 14 residues. V lost 2 bases and J lost 7; bases outside the gene matches: 3. CDR1 SGHTA and CDR2 FQGTGA come from the germline V gene. Full variable domain (rest looked up from reference TRBV7-3 and TRBJ2-1): GAGVSQTPSNKVTEKGKYVELRCDPISGHTALYWYRQSLGQGPEFLIYFQGTGAADDSGLPNDRFFAVRPEGSVSTLKIQRTERGDSAVYLCASSLGGRVNEQFFGPGTRLTVL.

The J gene is TRBJ1-1, the V gene TRBV29-1; D gene uncertain. Trimming left V 2 bases short and J 5 bases short, with 9 bases between. The CDR3 is 12 amino acids. The germline CDR1 and CDR2 sequences are SQVTM and ANQGSEA. CDR3 region: CSVEPRWTEAFF. The DNA of the CDR3 is TGCAGCGTTGAACCGCGGTGGACTGAAGCTTTCTTT.

This clone appeared a single time. The gene calls are TRBV21-1 and TRBJ2-7; the DNA was not compared with TRBD2, the D call given in the table. TRBV21-1 is assigned pseudogene status. CDR3 length: 17 amino acids. The CDR3: CASYKKAFGKTIYEQYF. The CDR3, as DNA: TGTGCCAGCTATAAAAAAGCTTTCGGGAAGACCATCTACGAGCAGTACTTC.

This sequence joins TRBV28 and TRBJ2-5, with 9 bases identical to TRBD1. The V gene end was trimmed by 6 bases and the J gene end by 5 bases; junction bases not matched to a gene: 7. This CDR3 region has 14 residues. Germline V gives CDR1 MDHEN, CDR2 SYDVKM. CDR3 nucleotide sequence: TGTGCCAGCAGGCAACAGGGGGCTAGGGAGACCCAGTACTTC. It specifies CASRQQGARETQYF.

The gene calls are TRBV6-1 and TRBJ2-1, with 8 bases matching TRBD2. The length of the CDR3 is 16 residues. The junction had 7 bases not matched to a gene; V was cut back by 2 bases and J by 4 bases. Germline values: CDR1 MNHNS, CDR2 SASEGT. CDR3 DNA sequence: TGTGCCAGCAGTGAACGCGGACTAGCTACTTACAATGAGCAGTTCTTC. The encoded protein is CASSERGLATYNEQFF.

V usage is TRBV3-1 (or the pseudogene TRBV3-2) and J usage is TRBJ2-5; 8 bases agree with TRBD2. The V gene end was trimmed by 4 bases and the J gene end by 6 bases; junction bases not matched to a gene: 7. Germline assignment: CDR1 LGHDT and CDR2 YNNKEL (reference sequence). The CDR3 spans 14 residues. CDR3 bases: TGTGCCAGCAGCCCCGGGACTAGTCACCAGACCCAGTACTTC. Protein: CASSPGTSHQTQYF.

This clone has just a few counts. The J gene is TRBJ1-5, the V gene TRBV3-1 (or the pseudogene TRBV3-2), with D perhaps matching TRBD1 (6 bases). Germline V gene data show CDR1 as LGHDT and CDR2 as YNNKEL (reference sequence). Deletions cut 3 bases from V and 6 bases from J, with 12 bases between. This CDR3 contains 14 residues. This chain's CDR3 is CASSQDSWAQPQHF. The DNA of the CDR3 is TGTGCCAGCAGCCAGGACAGCTGGGCTCAGCCCCAGCATTTT.

The gene calls are TRBV9 and TRBJ2-1; D ambiguous. Between the trimmed V and J ends, which lost 4 bases and 2 bases, there was a span of 13 bases. Germline assignment: CDR1 SGDLS and CDR2 YYNGEE. This CDR3 has 15 residues. The CDR3 sequence is CASSPPPGPYNEQFF. In DNA, the CDR3 is TGTGCCAGCAGCCCTCCGCCAGGCCCCTACAATGAGCAGTTCTTC.

A few counts support this clone. The chain is built from TRBV28 and TRBJ1-5; 8 bases map to TRBD1. From germline, CDR1 is MDHEN and CDR2 SYDVKM. The CDR3 runs 15 residues. V lost 5 bases to trimming and J lost 5 bases; unmatched junction nucleotides: 8. CDR3 sequence: CASSPQGVGDQPQHF. CDR3 nucleotides: TGTGCCAGCAGTCCACAGGGGGTTGGGGATCAGCCCCAGCATTTT. Full variable domain (outside the CDR3, taken from reference TRBV28 and TRBJ1-5): DVKVTQSSRYLVKRTGEKVFLECVQDMDHENMFWYRQDPGLGLRLIYFSYDVKMKEKGDIPEGYSVSREKKERFSLILESASTNQTSMYLCASSPQGVGDQPQHFGDGTRLSIL.

The chain joins TRBV28 to TRBJ1-2, with D possibly matching TRBD1 (6 bases). CDR3 length: 16 residues. The V and J ends lost 4 bases and 7 bases respectively, with 22 bases between them. Germline loops: CDR1 MDHEN, CDR2 SYDVKM. CDR3 sequence: CASSSPAGASRSGYTF. The CDR3, as DNA: TGTGCCAGCAGTTCGCCGGCAGGGGCCTCACGTAGTGGCTACACCTTC.

This clone was found a few times. The rearrangement joins TRBV7-8 to TRBJ2-1; D ambiguous. This CDR3 is 16 amino acids long. Germline CDR1 reads SGHVS; CDR2 reads FQNEAQ. Trimming took 0 bases from V and 0 from J, leaving 9 bases between them. CDR3 bases: TGTGCCAGCAGCTTAGCGCCCCCAGGCTCCTACAATGAGCAGTTCTTC. As protein: CASSLAPPGSYNEQFF. The variable domain in full, with the rest retrieved from reference TRBV7-8 and TRBJ2-1, is GAGVSQSPRYKVAKRGQDVALRCDPISGHVSLFWYQQALGQGPEFLTYFQNEAQLDKSGLPSDRFFAERPEGSVSTLKIQRTQQEDSAVYLCASSLAPPGSYNEQFFGPGTRLTVL.

The genes are TRBV2 and TRBJ2-1, with TRBD2 identical over 8 bases. The CDR3 is 15 residues long. Losses at the gene ends were 9 bases for V and 4 bases for J; bases not matched to a gene: 11. Per the germline V gene, CDR1 is SNHLY and CDR2 is FYNNEI. CDR3 residues: CASGVTGGPYNEQFF. CDR3 DNA: TGTGCCAGTGGGGTGACGGGAGGGCCGTACAATGAGCAGTTCTTC.

The genes are TRBV15 and TRBJ1-2; the D is unclear. Per the germline V gene, CDR1 is LNHNV and CDR2 is YYDKDF (reference sequence). The length of the CDR3 is 15 residues. Trimming cost V 0 bases and J 6 bases, with 14 bases left between them. The CDR3 here is CATSRDLAGVDGYTF. CDR3 DNA sequence: TGTGCCACCAGCAGAGATCTGGCAGGCGTGGATGGCTACACCTTC.

The rearrangement uses TRBV2 and TRBJ2-2; D is perhaps TRBD2 (6 bases). V shed 11 bases and J shed 4 bases, with 14 bases lying between them. The germline V gene encodes CDR1 SNHLY and CDR2 FYNNEI. The length of the CDR3 is 13 residues. CDR3 DNA sequence: TGTGCCGCCGCGGGGTTGACCACCGGGGAGCTGTTTTTT. Translation: CAAAGLTTGELFF.

This clone was seen a handful of times. The chain employs TRBV28 and TRBJ1-5; the D gene is possibly TRBD1 (5 bases). Trimming cost V 3 bases and J 0 bases, with 15 bases left between them. Germline CDR1 is MDHEN and CDR2 is SYDVKM. The CDR3 runs 17 residues. CDR3 in amino acids: CASSFGRGWVSNQPQHF. The DNA of the CDR3 is TGTGCCAGCAGTTTCGGCCGGGGGTGGGTTAGCAATCAGCCCCAGCATTTT.